Listed here are 16 T cell receptor beta chains from one sample, sequenced in a study of T cells in Graves' hyperthyroidism and ophthalmopathy. Authors of the study amplified TCR beta CDR3 regions from RNA transcripts. HTBI primers drove first-round RT-PCR of the TCR CDR3. TCRdb analysed the multiplex PCR reads with MiXCR anew, one entry per CDR3 protein. The profile shows 660,000 or so distinct CDR3 sequences, 20% of them singletons. The sample comprised blood. Every receptor here comes from a man aged 25 to 40 with Graves' ophthalmopathy.

V gene TRBV19 combines with J gene TRBJ2-1, with D maybe TRBD2 (5 bases). This CDR3 comprises 14 residues. V was shortened by 7 bases and J by 0 bases, with 10 bases between the two germline ends. Germline V gene data show CDR1 as LNHDA and CDR2 as SQIVND (reference sequence). CDR3 residues: CASKEASSYNEQFF. The CDR3 coding sequence is TGTGCCAGTAAGGAGGCTAGCTCCTACAATGAGCAGTTCTTC.

This chain connects TRBV28 to TRBJ2-1, with 15 bases identical to TRBD2. Germline CDR1 MDHEN, CDR2 SYDVKM. V lost 3 bases, J lost 9 bases, and 15 bases stayed unmatched. This CDR3 has 19 residues. The DNA of the CDR3 is TGTGCCAGCAGTTTCTTTGGACTAGCGGGAGGGCAGATCATAGGTGAGCAGTTCTTC. Translated, it gives CASSFFGLAGGQIIGEQFF.

The sample holds a few counts of this clonotype. The chain couples TRBV7-2 to TRBJ2-3; D perhaps matches TRBD1 (5 bases). V shed 4 bases and J shed 8 bases, with 13 bases lying between them. In germline, CDR1 is SGHTA, CDR2 FQGNSA. The CDR3 spans 13 residues. The CDR3, as DNA: TGTGCCAGCAGCTCAGGGAAGAGCATTACGCAGTATTTT. Translation gives CASSSGKSITQYF.

V usage is TRBV6-2 or TRBV6-3 and J usage is TRBJ2-1; TRBD1 matches 8 bases. Germline CDR1 reads MNHEY; CDR2 reads SVGEGT. The ends lost 6 bases at V and 15 bases at J; junction bases unmatched: 4. CDR3 length: 10 amino acids. The CDR3 here is CASRDRVLFF. In DNA, the CDR3 is TGTGCCAGCAGGGACAGGGTGCTGTTCTTC.

This clonotype was counted ten times or more. The CDR3 nucleotides read TGCGCCAGCAGTGCTGTGGACCCCAATTCACCCCTCCACTTT. Translated: CASSAVDPNSPLHF. This rearrangement joins TRBV10-2 to TRBJ1-6; the D is unclear. In germline, CDR1 is WSHSY, CDR2 SAAADI. V lost 4 bases and J 7 bases, leaving 11 bases between the germline ends. The CDR3 has 14 amino acids.

The chain recombines TRBV5-1 with TRBJ1-6; maybe TRBD1 (5 bases). The CDR3 is 16 amino acids. The germline gives CDR1 SGHRS, CDR2 YFSETQ. V was clipped by 0 bases and J by 10 bases, with 17 bases between them. CDR3 protein: CASSLAGAVYGSPLHF. The CDR3 DNA follows: TGCGCCAGCAGCTTGGCCGGGGCAGTATATGGCTCACCCCTCCACTTT.

In regard to this clonotype: This may arise from a read error, as a much more abundant clone is one base away. The chain recombines TRBV11-2 with TRBJ1-2; D is uncertain. Germline V gives CDR1 SGHAT, CDR2 FQNNGV. Trimming pared 3 bases from V and 10 bases from J, leaving 12 bases between. The CDR3 runs 12 residues. The CDR3 region has the DNA TGTGCCAGCAGCTTGTCAGTTGGTGACTACACCTTC. Amino acids: CASSLSVGDYTF.

This chain links TRBV3-1 with TRBJ2-4, with D tentatively TRBD1 (5 bases). The CDR3 spans 12 residues. Trimming took off 6 bases at V and 8 bases at J, with 11 bases between the two ends. CDR1 and CDR2 (germline): LGHDT, YNNKEL (reference sequence). The CDR3 sequence is CASSFLGDIQYF. The CDR3 DNA follows: TGTGCCAGCAGTTTCTTAGGGGACATTCAGTACTTC.

The table lists this clonotype with many counts. V gene TRBV20-1 combines with J gene TRBJ2-5, with 13 bases matching TRBD2. The V and J ends lost 6 bases and 4 bases, in that order; junction bases with no gene match: 8. The germline CDR1 and CDR2 sequences are DFQATT and SNEGSKA (reference sequence). The length of the CDR3 is 15 residues. CDR3 amino acids: CSAKTSGRHGETQYF. The CDR3 DNA reads TGCAGTGCCAAGACTAGCGGGAGGCACGGAGAGACCCAGTACTTC.

The J gene is TRBJ2-1, the V gene TRBV28; TRBD1 might be the D (6 bases). The CDR3 sequence is 16 residues long. Deletions cut 6 bases from V and 0 bases from J, with 15 bases between. Germline V gives CDR1 MDHEN, CDR2 SYDVKM. The CDR3: CASRSPGDGSYNEQFF. The CDR3 DNA reads as TGTGCCAGCAGATCACCAGGGGATGGCTCCTACAATGAGCAGTTCTTC.

The rearrangement links TRBV15 to TRBJ2-2; TRBD1 agrees at 8 bases. J lost 5 bases, V lost 3 bases, and 2 bases had no gene match. CDR3 length: 14 amino acids. Germline V CDR1 and CDR2: LNHNV, YYDKDF (reference sequence). As DNA, the CDR3 is TGTGCCACCAGCAGGAGGGACAGGACCGGGGAGCTGTTTTTT. Translated, it gives CATSRRDRTGELFF.

This clonotype was found a few times. The chain combines TRBV24-1 with TRBJ2-3; 8 nucleotides align to TRBD2. J gave up 3 bases and V 10 bases, and 11 bases lay outside the gene matches. Germline CDR1 and CDR2: KGHDR and SFDVKD. The CDR3 spans 15 residues. CDR3 bases: TGTGCCACTTCAGCGGGAGAGGAGGGGACAGATACGCAGTATTTT. Its translation is CATSAGEEGTDTQYF.

This clonotype was found many times. The gene calls are TRBV28 and TRBJ2-3, with no clear D. The CDR3 loop spans 15 amino acids. CDR1 is MDHEN and CDR2 is SYDVKM in the germline V gene. V lost 5 bases, J lost 1 base, and 13 bases lay in between. Here the CDR3 reads CASSPMTTGTDTQYF. The CDR3 bases are TGTGCCAGCAGTCCAATGACAACGGGCACAGATACGCAGTATTTT. The full variable domain, in which reference TRBV28 and TRBJ2-3 provide the parts outside the CDR3, is DVKVTQSSRYLVKRTGEKVFLECVQDMDHENMFWYRQDPGLGLRLIYFSYDVKMKEKGDIPEGYSVSREKKERFSLILESASTNQTSMYLCASSPMTTGTDTQYFGPGTRLTVL.

The rearrangement links TRBV24-1 to TRBJ2-5, with D perhaps TRBD1 or TRBD2 (7 bases each). Between the trimmed V and J ends, which lost 7 bases and 5 bases, there was a span of 16 bases. This CDR3 is 14 amino acids long. Per germline, CDR1 KGHDR and CDR2 SFDVKD. The CDR3 DNA reads as TGTGCCACCAGCGGGAGGACAGGTCGCGAGACCCAGTACTTC. The encoded protein is CATSGRTGRETQYF.

V and J are TRBV28 and TRBJ2-5; D remains unclear. CDR1 and CDR2 from the germline V gene are MDHEN and SYDVKM. CDR3 length: 14 amino acids. The germline V and J ends were trimmed by 2 bases and 4 bases, with 11 bases remaining between them. CDR3: CASSLRAARETQYF. The CDR3 DNA reads as TGTGCCAGCAGTTTACGAGCAGCCCGAGAGACCCAGTACTTC.

In the case of this clonotype: A read error may account for a junction end that differs from germline. The rearrangement links TRBV27 to TRBJ2-2; unclear D gene. The germline CDR1 and CDR2 sequences are MNHEY and SMNVEV (reference sequence). The CDR3 spans 13 residues. The CDR3 is CASSLTNPGELFF. DNA for the CDR3: TGTGCCAGCAGTTTAACGAACCCCGGGGAGCTGTTTTTT.